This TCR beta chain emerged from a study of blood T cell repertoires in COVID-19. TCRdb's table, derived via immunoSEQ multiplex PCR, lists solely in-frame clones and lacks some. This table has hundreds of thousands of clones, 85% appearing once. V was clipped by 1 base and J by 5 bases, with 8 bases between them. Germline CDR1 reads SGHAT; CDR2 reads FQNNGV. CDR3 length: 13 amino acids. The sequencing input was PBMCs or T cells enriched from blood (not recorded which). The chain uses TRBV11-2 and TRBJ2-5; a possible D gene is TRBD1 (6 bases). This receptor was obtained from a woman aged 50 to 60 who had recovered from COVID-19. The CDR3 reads CASSLAGAETQYF. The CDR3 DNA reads TGTGCCAGCAGCTTAGCAGGGGCTGAGACCCAGTACTTC.